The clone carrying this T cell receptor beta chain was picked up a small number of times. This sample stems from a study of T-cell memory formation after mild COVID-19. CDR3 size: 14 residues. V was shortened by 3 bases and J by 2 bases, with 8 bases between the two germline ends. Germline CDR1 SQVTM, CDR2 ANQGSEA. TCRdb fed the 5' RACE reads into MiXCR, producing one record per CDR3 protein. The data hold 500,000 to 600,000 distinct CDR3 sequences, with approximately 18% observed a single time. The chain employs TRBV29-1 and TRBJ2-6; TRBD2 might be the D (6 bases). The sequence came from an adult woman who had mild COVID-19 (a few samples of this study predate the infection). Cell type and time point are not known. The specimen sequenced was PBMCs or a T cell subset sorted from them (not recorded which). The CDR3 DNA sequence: TGCAGCGTTGATTCGGGGGCTGGGGCCAACGTCCTGACTTTC. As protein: CSVDSGAGANVLTF. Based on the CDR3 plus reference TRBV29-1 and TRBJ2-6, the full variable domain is SAVISQKPSRDICQRGTSLTIQCQVDSQVTMMFWYRQQPGQSLTLIATANQGSEATYESGFVIDKFPISRPNLTFSTLTVSNMSPEDSSIYLCSVDSGAGANVLTFGAGSRLTVL.